The 29 T cell receptor beta chains in this list originate from one sample, sequenced in a study of tumor-infiltrating lymphocytes in primary liver carcinoma. Without any cell sorting, roughly 18-31 mg of bulk tissue yielded co-extracted RNA and DNA. The researchers produced TCR beta cDNA from approximately 550 ng total RNA with a constant-region primer. Employing slightly modified ARM-PCR, three nested multiplex PCR rounds were run, and these gave rise to the TCR beta libraries. TRBV1-TRBV30 forward primers and a C-beta reverse primer were used in the first two PCR rounds, which each ran for ten to eleven cycles. MiXCR, run by TCRdb on the multiplex PCR reads, gives a single entry per CDR3 protein. This repertoire shows 75,000 to 80,000 distinct CDR3 sequences, roughly 72% found once; its top ten account for roughly 28%. Sequencing input: tumor-adjacent normal liver tissue. The source is a man aged 35 to 55 with primary liver carcinoma and hepatitis B virus infection.

A note on this clonotype: Its ends do not fully match the called genes, so a read error is possible. The V call is TRBV28, the J call TRBJ2-7, with 10 bases aligning to TRBD2. There are 14 residues in the CDR3. Germline CDR1 and CDR2: MDHEN and SYDVKM. This chain's CDR3 is CTSSPLAGVYEKYF. The DNA for the CDR3 is TGTACCAGCAGTCCCCTAGCGGGAGTTTACGAGAAGTACTTC.

Turning to this clonotype: Mismatch with germline at one junction end may stem from a read error. This rearrangement joins TRBV5-5 to TRBJ1-1, with D maybe TRBD1 (5 bases). Germline CDR1 reads SGHKS; CDR2 reads YYEKEE (reference sequence). This CDR3 contains 17 residues. The chain's CDR3 is CASSLGDRSSLKTEAFF. In DNA, the CDR3 is TGTGCCAGCAGCTTGGGGGACCGGTCCAGCTTGAAGACTGAAGCTTTTTTT.

About this clonotype: A much larger clone lies one base from this, so it may be a read error. The chain links TRBV20-1 to TRBJ1-5, with TRBD1 as a possible D gene (5 bases). CDR1 and CDR2 (germline): DFQATT, SNEGSKA (reference sequence). The CDR3 has 14 amino acids. CDR3 DNA: TGCAGTACTAGTAACTGGGGCCGAAATCAGCCCCAGCATTTT. This gives the protein CSTSNWGRNQPQHF.

Notes on this clonotype: The junction does not match germline at one end; this may be a read error. CDR3 in amino acids: CASGLWGAASEKLFF. Written as DNA, the CDR3 is TGTGCCAGCGGCCTCTGGGGGGCGGCTAGTGAAAAACTGTTTTTT. The chain couples TRBV4-1 to TRBJ1-4, with D perhaps TRBD1 (6 bases). CDR1 MGHRA and CDR2 YSYEKL come from the germline V gene. The CDR3 is made up of 15 amino acids.

This rearrangement joins TRBV4-1 to TRBJ2-1; D ambiguous. This CDR3 contains 12 residues. Trimming removed 10 bases at V and 7 bases at J, with 14 bases between. Germline V gives CDR1 MGHRA, CDR2 YSYEKL. The CDR3: CANNQERNEQFF. The CDR3 DNA reads as TGCGCCAATAACCAAGAAAGAAATGAGCAGTTCTTC.

On this clonotype: At one boundary the junction diverges from the germline segment, which might be a read error. The chain employs TRBV11-2 and TRBJ2-7; TRBD1 matches at 7 bases. The CDR3 is made up of 13 amino acids. Germline V gene sequence: CDR1 SGHAT, CDR2 FQNNGV. CDR3 protein: CASSYDRVYEQYF. Written as DNA, the CDR3 is TGTGCCAGCAGCTATGACAGGGTGTACGAGCAGTACTTT.

By its share, this clonotype is medium-sized. This sequence joins TRBV29-1 and TRBJ2-7, with D perhaps TRBD2 (6 bases). The CDR3 is made up of 12 amino acids. Germline values: CDR1 SQVTM, CDR2 ANQGSEA. Trimming took off 5 bases at V and 0 bases at J, with 8 bases between the two ends. The CDR3 loop is CSVTSSSYEQYF. CDR3 sequence (DNA): TGCAGCGTTACTAGCAGCTCCTACGAGCAGTACTTC.

This clonotype came up once. At one end the junction does not follow the germline gene, possibly because of a read error. The J gene is TRBJ2-6, the V gene TRBV14, with D uncertain. This CDR3 has 17 residues. The germline gives CDR1 SGHDN, CDR2 FVKESK. CDR3 nucleotides: TGTGCCAACAGCCACCTTTCTAGTTATAGTGGAGCCAACGTCCTGACTTTC. This sequence encodes CANSHLSSYSGANVLTF. Combining the CDR3 with reference TRBV14 and TRBJ2-6 gives the whole variable domain EAGVTQFPSHSVIEKGQTVTLRCDPISGHDNLYWYRRVMGKEIKFLLHFVKESKQDESGMPNNRFLAERTGGTYSTLKVQPAELEDSGVYFCANSHLSSYSGANVLTFGAGSRLTVL.

For this clonotype: Relative to the germline gene, one junction end is altered; a read error may explain this. The genes are TRBV29-1 and TRBJ2-1; the match to TRBD1 covers 8 bases. Germline V lookup: CDR1 SQVTM, CDR2 ANQGSEA. This CDR3 comprises 16 residues. DNA of the CDR3: TGCAGCGCCGGAAGGACAGGGCAGAGTTCCTACGATGAGCAGTTCTTC. This encodes CSAGRTGQSSYDEQFF.

The chain links TRBV28 to TRBJ1-4, with D unresolved. V was trimmed by 8 bases and J by 4 bases, leaving 17 bases between them. In germline, CDR1 is MDHEN, CDR2 SYDVKM. This CDR3 is 15 amino acids long. The CDR3: CASGVGPAINEKLFF. The CDR3 nucleotides read TGTGCCAGCGGGGTTGGGCCAGCAATTAATGAAAAACTGTTTTTT.

This chain joins TRBV10-3 and TRBJ2-3; 8 nucleotides match TRBD2. CDR3 length: 14 residues. V shed 7 bases and J 4 bases; nucleotides not matched to a gene: 7. The V gene's germline CDR1 is ENHRY and CDR2 SYGVKD. CDR3 sequence reads: CAINDIAGSDTQYF. The CDR3 bases are TGTGCCATCAATGACATAGCGGGATCAGATACGCAGTATTTT.

This clonotype showed up just once. A much larger clone sits a single nucleotide away, making a read error possible. In nucleotides, the CDR3 is TGCAGCGTTGAGGGACCCGGGAGGCTCCAAGAGACCCAGAACTTC. Encoded protein: CSVEGPGRLQETQNF. The rearrangement joins TRBV29-1 to TRBJ2-5, with TRBD2 matching 7 bases. The CDR3 is made up of 15 amino acids. Germline CDR1 reads SQVTM; CDR2 reads ANQGSEA. Based on the CDR3 plus reference TRBV29-1 and TRBJ2-5, the full variable domain is SAVISQKPSRDICQRGTSLTIQCQVDSQVTMMFWYRQQPGQSLTLIATANQGSEATYESGFVIDKFPISRPNLTFSTLTVSNMSPEDSSIYLCSVEGPGRLQETQNFGPGTRLLVL.

To note about this clonotype: Germline is not matched at one junction end, which may reflect a read error. V gene TRBV10-3 combines with J gene TRBJ2-7; 7 bases are shared with TRBD2. Germline lookup yields CDR1 ENHRY and CDR2 SYGVKD. The CDR3 contains 15 residues. For the CDR3, the DNA is TGTGGCATCAGTTTCGGTACTAGCGACTCCTACGAACAATACTTC. Its translation is CGISFGTSDSYEQYF.

A note on this clonotype: The final CDR3 position lacks the conserved phenylalanine or tryptophan, pointing to a likely read error. V and J are TRBV6-6 and TRBJ1-5; the D gene is possibly TRBD1 (5 bases). Germline loops: CDR1 MNHNY, CDR2 SVGAGI (reference sequence). The CDR3 runs 13 residues. V lost 8 bases and J 2 bases, leaving 10 bases between the germline ends. Here the CDR3 reads CASFGGGNQPQHL. The CDR3 DNA is TGTGCCAGCTTTGGAGGGGGCAATCAGCCCCAGCATCTT.

As to this clonotype: The conserved final phenylalanine or tryptophan is absent from the CDR3, which likely points to a read error. The chain carries TRBV6-1 and TRBJ2-7, with D perhaps TRBD1 (6 bases). The CDR3 spans 13 residues. Between the trimmed V and J ends, which lost 6 bases and 4 bases, there was a span of 13 bases. Germline CDR1 MNHNS, CDR2 SASEGT. Written as DNA, the CDR3 is TGTGCCAGCAGATCCGGACAGCAATACGAGCAGTACTAT. This gives the protein CASRSGQQYEQYY.

As concerns this clonotype: Here the CDR3 omits its conserved ending phenylalanine or tryptophan, so a read error is the likely source. The limits of the CDR3 on the DNA are not certain, so only TCRdb's listed CDR3 is given. This chain connects TRBV28 to TRBJ2-7; TRBD2 is the table's D call and was not checked against the DNA. A total of 14 residues make up the CDR3, ends included. Per germline, CDR1 MDHEN and CDR2 SYDVKM. CDR3 sequence: CASSSLAGEYELYY.

This chain uses TRBV11-2 with TRBJ2-5; TRBD2 agrees at 7 bases. V lost 5 bases to trimming and J lost 3 bases; unmatched junction nucleotides: 12. Germline assignment: CDR1 SGHAT and CDR2 FQNNGV. The CDR3 runs to 16 residues. The CDR3 spells CASSLTPGGGKETQYF. The CDR3 bases are TGTGCCAGCAGCCTAACTCCAGGCGGGGGAAAAGAGACCCAGTACTTC.

For this clonotype: This is likely a read error, given that the CDR3 carries no conserved phenylalanine or tryptophan at its end. This rearrangement joins TRBV4-3 to TRBJ2-7; no firm D call. CDR1 is LGHNA and CDR2 is YSLEER in the germline V gene. The CDR3 totals 14 residues. The CDR3 bases are TGCGCCAGTAGCCAAGAATGGAGCTCCTACGAGCAGTACTTA. Its protein is CASSQEWSSYEQYL.

There are a few counts of this clonotype. The chain carries TRBV29-1 and TRBJ2-7; 12 bases align to TRBD2. The CDR3 runs 13 residues. The trim removed 4 bases at V and 5 bases at J, leaving 3 bases unmatched. CDR1 and CDR2 from the germline V gene are SQVTM and ANQGSEA. This chain's CDR3 is CSVGPSGRDEQYF. The CDR3 DNA reads TGCAGCGTTGGTCCTAGCGGGAGGGACGAGCAGTACTTC.

In regard to this clonotype: The junction shows a germline mismatch at one end, possibly a read error. J is TRBJ2-7 and V is TRBV10-2; 8 bases line up with TRBD2. CDR1 WSHSY and CDR2 SAAADI come from the germline V gene. The CDR3 is made up of 14 amino acids. This CDR3 reads CASSTAGGSYEEYF. CDR3 nucleotide sequence: TGTGCCAGCAGTACGGCGGGAGGCTCCTACGAGGAGTACTTC.

The V gene is TRBV29-1, the J gene TRBJ2-2; no definite D call. The CDR3 sequence is 11 residues long. CDR1 SQVTM and CDR2 ANQGSEA come from the germline V gene. CDR3 in DNA: TGCAGAGTTTTATTTACAGGGGAGCTGTTTTTT. It is translated as CRVLFTGELFF.

The V gene is TRBV29-1, the J gene TRBJ2-7, with D perhaps matching TRBD1 (6 bases). This CDR3 has 13 residues. Germline assignment: CDR1 SQVTM and CDR2 ANQGSEA. Trimming took 7 bases from V and 1 from J, leaving 14 bases between them. The CDR3 DNA sequence: TGCAGCGCCCGAAACACAGGGTCCTACGAGCAGTACTTC. Its protein product is CSARNTGSYEQYF.

To note about this clonotype: The CDR3 does not close with the conserved phenylalanine or tryptophan, likely indicating a read error. The rearrangement joins TRBV6-2 or TRBV6-3 to TRBJ1-3; no reliable D call. The V end was cut by 2 bases, the J end by 0 bases, with 8 bases between. This CDR3 has 15 amino acids. Per the germline V gene, CDR1 is MNHEY and CDR2 is SVGEGT. The CDR3 nucleotides are TGTGCCAGCAGTTACCTGGAAAGCTCTGGAAACACCATATATTCT. It yields the protein CASSYLESSGNTIYS.

On this clonotype: At one of its ends the junction is not consistent with the germline gene, which may arise from a read error. The gene calls are TRBV12-3 or TRBV12-4 and TRBJ2-1, with D maybe TRBD1 (6 bases). The CDR3 extends over 15 amino acids. CDR3 loop: CANSCRGSSYNEQFF. The CDR3 DNA is TGTGCCAACAGTTGCAGGGGTAGCTCCTACAATGAGCAGTTCTTC.

Details on this clonotype: With a much larger clone just one base away, this may be a read error. The rearrangement joins TRBV11-1 to TRBJ2-7; 7 bases match TRBD1. CDR3 length: 13 amino acids. Germline V gene sequence: CDR1 SGHAT, CDR2 FQDESV (reference sequence). CDR3 DNA sequence: TGTCCCAGCAGGGGGAAGCGATCCTACAAGCAGTACTTC. Amino acid sequence: CPSRGKRSYKQYF. The full variable domain, with the rest looked up from reference TRBV11-1 and TRBJ2-7, is EAEVAQSPRYKITEKSQAVAFWCDPISGHATLYWYRQILGQGPELLVQFQDESVVDDSQLPKDRFSAERLKGVDSTLKIQPAELGDSAMYLCPSRGKRSYKQYFGPGTRLTVT.

The genes are TRBV19 and TRBJ1-5; D is ambiguous. Germline V CDR1 and CDR2: LNHDA, SQIVND (reference sequence). Trimming cost V 10 bases and J 4 bases, with 14 bases left between them. The CDR3 contains 13 residues. CDR3 amino acids: CATGAGSNQPQHF. As DNA, the CDR3 is TGTGCCACAGGAGCGGGAAGTAATCAGCCCCAGCATTTT.

In the case of this clonotype: The conserved closing phenylalanine or tryptophan is absent in this CDR3, likely reflecting a read error. The chain carries TRBV28 and TRBJ1-1; 8 nucleotides agree with TRBD1. CDR3 size: 14 residues. Germline V gene data show CDR1 as MDHEN and CDR2 as SYDVKM. The V gene end was trimmed by 7 bases and the J gene end by 6 bases; junction bases not matched to a gene: 10. CDR3 nucleotide sequence: TGTGCCAGCATCCTACAGGGGGATCCGGCTGAAGCTTTCATT. It yields the protein CASILQGDPAEAFI.

The table lists this clonotype with a few counts. A single base separates this from a much larger clone, so it may be a read error. The chain couples TRBV28 to TRBJ2-7, with 9 bases identical to TRBD2. This CDR3 comprises 14 residues. From germline, CDR1 is MDHEN and CDR2 SYDVKM. The CDR3 DNA is TGTACCAGCAGTCAAGCGGGAGGCCCCTACGAGCAGTACTTC. Its protein is CTSSQAGGPYEQYF.

With respect to this clonotype: A read error may produce the germline difference seen at one junction end. The rearrangement links TRBV5-1 to TRBJ2-5; TRBD2 matches 7 bases. The CDR3 consists of 16 residues. Germline V gene lookup returns CDR1 SGHRS and CDR2 YFSETQ. The CDR3 region has the DNA TGCGCCAGCAGCTTGGAGGCTAGCGGTCTTCGAGAGAACCAGTACTTC. This encodes CASSLEASGLRENQYF.